The text below deals with one T cell receptor (beta chain). The sample belongs to a study of blood T cell repertoires in COVID-19. Germline V gene lookup returns CDR1 KGHSH and CDR2 LQKENI. With 0 bases removed from V and 5 bases from J, the gap between germline ends came to 13 bases. The CDR3 totals 15 residues. Authors' data handling: Estimated nucleated cell counts came from reference gene primer amplification. Here immunoSEQ multiplex PCR was the method, and the copy in TCRdb shows in-frame clones only, minus some. That table supplies the V and J calls and clone size; D and trimming were determined from the DNA. Among roughly 300,000 clones listed, about 93% were seen once. Participants were aged about 18 to 89 years from more than 20 US areas. The study assigned cohorts using participant-reported clinical history.

This chain uses TRBV18 with TRBJ1-1, with D unclear. The TCR comes from a woman in her 30s who had recovered from COVID-19. Sequences were obtained from PBMCs or T cells enriched from blood (not recorded which). The CDR3 is CASSPPGTKSTEAFF. The CDR3, as DNA: TGTGCCAGCTCACCACCCGGCACTAAGTCGACTGAAGCTTTCTTT.